This T cell receptor (beta chain) was sequenced for a study of T cell responses to AZD1222 COVID-19 vaccine. Sequencing was performed with immunoSEQ multiplex PCR; in TCRdb, only in-frame clones are kept and a portion is missing. The sample yields about 110,000 clones, 92% seen once. The study's findings and limits: Across the whole spike, CD4 TCRs peaked at regions 160-218 and 743-854. Seropositivity was recorded at baseline in only 6 or 7 AZD1222 recipients. The repertoires were collected only after the peak T cell response. Most donors were white British, females outnumbered males, and clonal diversity was possibly underestimated.

This clone was seen more than once but under ten times. Its target is not known. The CDR3 is made up of 14 amino acids. In germline, CDR1 is SNHLY, CDR2 FYNNEI. J gave up 5 bases and V 4 bases, and 7 bases lay outside the gene matches. The chain couples TRBV2 to TRBJ1-1, with 7 bases matching TRBD1. This sequence originates from an adult who received the AZD1222 COVID-19 vaccine. The material was peripheral blood, obtained 28 days after the second AZD1222 dose. CDR3 DNA: TGTGCCAGCAGTGGACGGACAGGCCCGACTGAAGCTTTCTTT. Residues: CASSGRTGPTEAFF.